This note documents a single T cell receptor (beta chain) sequence. Its antigen is not identified. The treatment is: over 15 received Ad26.COV2.S at low or high dose, single or two shots; several received placebo; per-sample allocation not given. Sampling happened 63 days after the first vaccine or placebo injection. These data originate in a study of Ad26.COV2.S vaccination and SARS-CoV-2 variants. Study background: Participants got Ad26.COV2.S intramuscularly, once or twice 56 days apart.

Broader study findings: Greater spike-specific TCR breadth was seen in vaccine recipients than in placebo recipients.

The protocol was immunoSEQ multiplex PCR, while the TCRdb copy is restricted to in-frame clones and leaves out a portion. The sample contains around 320,000 clones, just over 85% of which appear only once. The CDR3 spans 15 residues. Germline assignment: CDR1 LGHNA and CDR2 YNFKEQ. V lost 3 bases and J lost 5; bases outside the gene matches: 6. Sequences were derived from peripheral blood, sampled in a trial of Ad26.COV2.S vaccine versus placebo. This clonotype was obtained from a person aged 18-60 years who received the Ad26.COV2.S COVID-19 vaccine or a placebo. The chain uses TRBV4-2 and TRBJ2-7; 11 bases agree with TRBD1. The CDR3 DNA reads as TGTGCCAGCAGCCAGGCTGGACAGGGGGCCGACGAGCAGTACTTC. The encoded protein is CASSQAGQGADEQYF.